Listed below are T cell receptor beta chains from one sample, sequenced in a study of identical twins. TCRdb reprocessed the 5' RACE reads via MiXCR and lists one record per CDR3 protein. The sample lists around 1.7 million distinct CDR3 sequences, under 35% occurring once. The sequenced sample was cord blood. These receptors originate from a newborn girl in good health. The CDR3 runs from the conserved cysteine through the conserved F or W. D genes are given only for firm matches. Clone size is stated in some rows and not others, as once, few, many or a class when expanded.

J: TRBJ2-5; D: TRBD2; V: TRBV2; size: NA; CDR3: CASSERTSGRETQYF; DNA: TGTGCCAGCAGTGAAAGGACTAGCGGGAGAGAGACCCAGTACTTC
J: TRBJ2-1; D: TRBD2; V: TRBV14; size: few; CDR3: CASSPLAGGGFRTQFF; DNA: TGTGCCAGCAGCCCATTAGCGGGAGGCGGATTCAGAACTCAGTTCTTC
J: TRBJ2-1; D: NA; V: TRBV4-2; size: NA; CDR3: CASSQSPTRDWLYNEQFF; DNA: TGTGCCAGCAGCCAATCACCGACCCGGGACTGGTTATACAATGAGCAGTTCTTC
J: TRBJ2-7; D: TRBD1; V: TRBV12-3/TRBV12-4; size: NA; CDR3: CASSSRTGGFSYNEQYF; DNA: TGTGCCAGCAGTTCGAGGACAGGGGGCTTCTCCTACAATGAGCAGTACTTC
J: TRBJ2-5; D: NA; V: TRBV4-2; size: few; CDR3: CASSQQYNEQYF; DNA: TGTGCCAGCAGCCAGCAGTACAATGAGCAGTACTTC
J: TRBJ2-1; D: TRBD2; V: TRBV25-1; size: NA; CDR3: CASSEWGGGKFGGEQFF; DNA: TGTGCCAGCAGTGAATGGGGCGGGGGAAAGTTCGGGGGTGAGCAGTTCTTC
J: TRBJ2-1; D: TRBD2; V: TRBV5-1; size: NA; CDR3: CASSLLIVAGGPTLKPYNEQSF; DNA: TGCGCCAGCAGCTTGCTGATCGTAGCGGGAGGTCCCACCTTAAAACCCTACAATGAGCAGTCCTTC
J: TRBJ1-1; D: NA; V: TRBV20-1; size: NA; CDR3: CSARGGGWENTEAFF; DNA: TGCAGTGCTAGAGGGGGGGGGTGGGAGAACACTGAAGCTTTCTTT
J: TRBJ2-5; D: TRBD1; V: TRBV11-2; size: many; CDR3: CASSLDAGTATQYF; DNA: TGTGCCAGCAGCTTAGATGCAGGGACAGCGACCCAGTACTTC
J: TRBJ2-1; D: NA; V: TRBV24-1; size: many; CDR3: CATSDGSIHEQFF; DNA: TGTGCCACCAGTGACGGGAGTATCCATGAGCAGTTCTTC
J: TRBJ2-1; D: NA; V: TRBV20-1; size: few; CDR3: CSAEDSPYNEQFF; DNA: TGCAGTGCTGAGGACAGTCCCTACAATGAGCAGTTCTTC
J: TRBJ2-7; D: TRBD1; V: TRBV27; size: NA; CDR3: CACSLGTGFYEQYF; DNA: TGTGCCTGCAGTTTAGGGACAGGGTTTTACGAGCAGTACTTC
J: TRBJ2-7; D: NA; V: TRBV18; size: NA; CDR3: CASSPAPRYEQYF; DNA: TGTGCCAGCTCACCAGCCCCTCGCTATGAGCAGTACTTC
J: TRBJ1-1; D: NA; V: TRBV3-1; size: NA; CDR3: CASSQVPTEAFF; DNA: TGTGCCAGCAGCCAAGTCCCCACTGAAGCTTTCTTT
J: TRBJ2-3; D: NA; V: TRBV28; size: NA; CDR3: CASSEWGRGTDTQYF; DNA: TGTGCCAGCAGCGAGTGGGGTCGCGGCACAGATACGCAGTATTTT
J: TRBJ2-5; D: TRBD1; V: TRBV20-1; size: many; CDR3: CSAYRGQETQYF; DNA: TGCAGTGCTTACAGGGGGCAAGAGACCCAGTACTTC
J: TRBJ2-1; D: NA; V: TRBV29-1; size: few; CDR3: CSVAEKWASGSYNEQFF; DNA: TGCAGCGTTGCAGAAAAGTGGGCTTCCGGCTCCTACAATGAGCAGTTCTTC
J: TRBJ1-5; D: TRBD1; V: TRBV9; size: NA; CDR3: CASSPRTGSRSAQHF; DNA: TGTGCCAGCAGCCCCCGGACAGGGTCTAGGTCAGCCCAGCATTTT
J: TRBJ1-5; D: NA; V: TRBV2; size: NA; CDR3: CASSERTGGSNQPQHF; DNA: TGTGCCAGCAGTGAGAGGACGGGGGGAAGCAATCAGCCCCAGCATTTT
J: TRBJ2-7; D: TRBD1; V: TRBV28; size: once; CDR3: CASSLLGQAGYEQYF; DNA: TGTGCCAGCAGCTTACTCGGACAGGCCGGTTACGAGCAGTACTTC
J: TRBJ2-7; D: NA; V: TRBV5-1; size: NA; CDR3: CASSLPELSEQYF; DNA: TGCGCCAGCAGCTTGCCCGAGCTGAGCGAGCAGTACTTC
J: TRBJ2-1; D: NA; V: TRBV6-1; size: few; CDR3: CASSEGTPRNEQFF; DNA: TGTGCCAGCAGTGAGGGGACCCCTCGGAATGAGCAGTTCTTC
J: TRBJ2-2; D: TRBD2; V: TRBV20-1; size: once; CDR3: CSARVGLASGELFF; DNA: TGCAGTGCTAGGGTGGGACTAGCTTCCGGGGAGCTGTTTTTT
J: TRBJ1-4; D: TRBD1; V: TRBV12-3/TRBV12-4; size: few; CDR3: CASSHTNRGNEKLFF; DNA: TGTGCCAGCAGTCACACGAACAGGGGCAATGAAAAACTGTTTTTT
J: TRBJ2-5; D: NA; V: TRBV28; size: few; CDR3: CASLGRPKETQYF; DNA: TGTGCCAGCTTGGGTCGGCCTAAAGAGACCCAGTACTTC
J: TRBJ2-7; D: NA; V: TRBV28; size: few; CDR3: CASSLCIWVAVSYEQYF; DNA: TGTGCCAGCAGTTTATGCATTTGGGTAGCGGTCTCCTACGAGCAGTACTTC
J: TRBJ2-1; D: NA; V: TRBV24-1; size: NA; CDR3: CATSDFKNNEQFF; DNA: TGTGCCACCAGTGATTTCAAAAACAATGAGCAGTTCTTC
J: TRBJ2-7; D: NA; V: TRBV7-9; size: few; CDR3: CASSDGQFSYEQYF; DNA: TGTGCCAGCAGCGACGGACAGTTCTCCTACGAGCAGTACTTC
J: TRBJ2-1; D: TRBD2; V: TRBV6-6; size: few; CDR3: CASLSAGGPRGNEQFF; DNA: TGTGCCAGTTTGTCAGCGGGAGGGCCCCGGGGCAATGAGCAGTTCTTC
J: TRBJ2-1; D: NA; V: TRBV4-2; size: many; CDR3: CASSQELTYNEQFF; DNA: TGTGCCAGCAGCCAAGAACTTACCTACAATGAGCAGTTCTTC
J: TRBJ2-3; D: TRBD1; V: TRBV5-6; size: NA; CDR3: CASSADRAQYF; DNA: TGTGCCAGCAGCGCTGACAGGGCGCAGTATTTT
J: TRBJ1-6; D: NA; V: TRBV20-1; size: NA; CDR3: CSAREAGGNSPLHF; DNA: TGCAGTGCTAGAGAGGCAGGAGGAAATTCACCCCTCCACTTT
J: TRBJ2-3; D: NA; V: TRBV5-1; size: NA; CDR3: CASSVAEYQVTDTQYF; DNA: TGCGCCAGCAGCGTGGCGGAGTACCAGGTGACAGATACGCAGTATTTT
J: TRBJ2-3; D: TRBD2; V: TRBV20-1; size: NA; CDR3: CSAERAGLALTDTQYF; DNA: TGCAGTGCTGAAAGGGCGGGACTAGCCTTGACAGATACGCAGTATTTT
J: TRBJ2-5; D: NA; V: TRBV29-1; size: NA; CDR3: CSAEGEMKTQYF; DNA: TGCAGCGCCGAAGGTGAGATGAAGACCCAGTACTTC
J: TRBJ2-5; D: TRBD2; V: TRBV12-3/TRBV12-4; size: few; CDR3: CASRWTSGITQQYF; DNA: TGTGCCAGCAGATGGACTAGCGGGATTACTCAGCAGTACTTC
J: TRBJ2-3; D: NA; V: TRBV7-8; size: NA; CDR3: CASSVDISTDTQYF; DNA: TGTGCCAGCAGCGTAGATATCAGCACAGATACGCAGTATTTT
J: TRBJ2-7; D: NA; V: TRBV3-1; size: NA; CDR3: CASSQDWRGTLYF; DNA: TGTGCCAGTAGCCAAGATTGGCGCGGGACTCTGTACTTC
J: TRBJ2-5; D: NA; V: TRBV12-3/TRBV12-4; size: NA; CDR3: CASSRPGSHRNEQYF; DNA: TGTGCCAGCAGTCGGCCAGGTTCCCATCGGAATGAGCAGTACTTC
J: TRBJ1-6; D: NA; V: TRBV14; size: many; CDR3: CASSAVRGAYSPLHF; DNA: TGTGCCAGCAGCGCCGTAAGGGGGGCCTATTCACCCCTCCACTTT
J: TRBJ2-7; D: NA; V: TRBV7-8; size: NA; CDR3: CASSIGRGDYEQYF; DNA: TGTGCCAGCAGCATAGGACGAGGAGACTACGAGCAGTACTTC
J: TRBJ2-3; D: NA; V: TRBV20-1; size: many; CDR3: CSARGGGDTQYF; DNA: TGCAGTGCTAGGGGGGGCGGAGATACGCAGTATTTT
J: TRBJ2-3; D: TRBD2; V: TRBV28; size: few; CDR3: CATGLAAPDTQYF; DNA: TGTGCCACCGGACTAGCTGCTCCAGATACGCAGTATTTT
J: TRBJ1-1; D: TRBD1; V: TRBV12-3/TRBV12-4; size: NA; CDR3: CASSMRNRGLTLNTEAFF; DNA: TGTGCCAGCAGTATGAGAAACAGGGGGCTGACCTTGAACACTGAAGCTTTCTTT
J: TRBJ2-5; D: NA; V: TRBV20-1; size: once; CDR3: CSAAPGLRETQYF; DNA: TGCAGTGCTGCGCCCGGATTGCGAGAGACCCAGTACTTC
J: TRBJ2-2; D: NA; V: TRBV3-1; size: few; CDR3: CASSQDSGPNTGELFF; DNA: TGTGCCAGCAGCCAAGATTCGGGACCCAACACCGGGGAGCTGTTTTTT
J: TRBJ2-3; D: NA; V: TRBV29-1; size: many; CDR3: CSARGIPTDTQYF; DNA: TGCAGCGCCCGAGGGATCCCCACAGATACGCAGTATTTT
J: TRBJ2-1; D: TRBD2; V: TRBV10-3; size: NA; CDR3: CAISESLAGVENEQFF; DNA: TGTGCCATCAGTGAGTCCCTAGCGGGAGTAGAGAATGAGCAGTTCTTC
J: TRBJ2-5; D: NA; V: TRBV20-1; size: NA; CDR3: CSARTRVNQETQYF; DNA: TGCAGTGCAAGGACCAGGGTCAACCAAGAGACCCAGTACTTC
J: TRBJ2-3; D: TRBD1; V: TRBV4-2; size: NA; CDR3: CASSREGAGDTQYF; DNA: TGTGCCAGCAGCCGAGAGGGGGCCGGAGATACGCAGTATTTT
J: TRBJ2-7; D: NA; V: TRBV2; size: NA; CDR3: CASREDRPNYEQYF; DNA: TGTGCCAGCAGGGAAGACAGGCCCAACTACGAGCAGTACTTC
J: TRBJ2-7; D: TRBD1; V: TRBV27; size: many; CDR3: CASSFETGGEQYF; DNA: TGTGCCAGCAGTTTTGAGACAGGGGGCGAGCAGTACTTC